Sequencing of this T cell receptor beta chain was carried out in a study of tissue T cells after allogeneic stem cell transplantation. Germline CDR1 is SGHND and CDR2 is FRSKSL. The CDR3 spans 13 residues. Trimming removed 6 bases from V and 6 bases from J; junction bases left unmatched: 4. Noted time point: mouse harvest day 14 after allogeneic transplant. Mouse grafts combined 10^7 T-cell-depleted bone marrow cells with 10^6 splenic CD5+ T cells. This mouse GVHD model was MHC-mismatched B6 to BALB/c, profiled day 7 or 14. The study, taken as a whole, reports: Some tissue clones might be persisting host cells; their alloreactivity or antigen specificity was not determined.

Produced via immunoSEQ multiplex PCR; TCRdb's table is partial and in-frame only. The table lists 3,500 to 4,500 clones, around 45% of them singletons, with around 17% in the top ten. In its sample, this clone is large. Its cognate antigen is unknown. Mouse gene names and germline throughout. The missing CDR3 end, 1 residue past where the read stops, is filled in from the germline J gene. This receptor was obtained from a female BALB/c mouse given C57BL/6 T cells with graft-versus-host disease after an allogeneic hematopoietic cell transplant. V usage is TRBV15 and J usage is TRBJ2-1; TRBD1 matches 8 bases. Sample: lymph node tissue. CDR3 residues: CASSLQGGAEQFF. Partial CDR3 DNA: TGTGCCAGCAGCCTACAGGGGGGTGCTGAGCAGTTC.